The T cell receptor (beta chain) under discussion was sequenced for a study of shared T cell receptors in the human thymus. Only in-frame clones appear in the TCRdb table, and some are missing; sequencing was by immunoSEQ multiplex PCR. The sample has about 710,000 clones; approximately 87% are singletons. Germline assignment: CDR1 MRHNA and CDR2 SNTAGT. The CDR3 sequence is 15 residues long. Germline trimming cut 0 bases from V and 3 bases from J; bases unmatched to any gene: 1. This sample also belongs to another study, concerning human thymus T cells. That report adds: Healthy Finnish infants undergoing corrective surgery for congenital heart defects were the donors. Resections removed during corrective heart surgery provided the thymus tissue used. Thymic and blood repertoires appeared to display a bias in their usage of V and J genes. Related research found strongly overlapping thymic repertoires in unrelated individuals.

Sequenced input: thymocytes. The V gene is TRBV6-4, the J gene TRBJ2-2; 7 nucleotides align to TRBD2. The source of this sequence is a boy younger than two with a congenital heart defect. In DNA form, the CDR3 reads TGTGCCAGCAGTGACTCTGCGGGAGACACCGGGGAGCTGTTTTTT. Its protein is CASSDSAGDTGELFF.